This TCR beta chain came from a study of blood T cell repertoires in COVID-19. On the study more broadly: In each case, the material was cDNA or gDNA derived from T cells, B-cell-depleted T cells, or PBMCs.

Repertoires were generated with immunoSEQ multiplex PCR, while TCRdb's copy carries only in-frame clones and drops some. The data contain 150,000 to 200,000 clones, about 77% of them seen just once; the ten biggest clones take up less than 20%. In germline, CDR1 is SGHDT, CDR2 YYEEEE. Trimming shortened V by 0 bases and J by 2 bases, and 4 bases separated the two germline ends. This CDR3 spans 13 amino acids. The sequencing sample was made of PBMCs or T cells enriched from blood (not recorded which). The chain carries TRBV5-6 and TRBJ2-3; D ambiguous. The source of this sequence is a woman between 45 and 65 years old with acute COVID-19. The CDR3 sequence: CASSLVNTDTQYF. The CDR3 DNA is TGTGCCAGCAGCTTGGTTAACACAGATACGCAGTATTTT.